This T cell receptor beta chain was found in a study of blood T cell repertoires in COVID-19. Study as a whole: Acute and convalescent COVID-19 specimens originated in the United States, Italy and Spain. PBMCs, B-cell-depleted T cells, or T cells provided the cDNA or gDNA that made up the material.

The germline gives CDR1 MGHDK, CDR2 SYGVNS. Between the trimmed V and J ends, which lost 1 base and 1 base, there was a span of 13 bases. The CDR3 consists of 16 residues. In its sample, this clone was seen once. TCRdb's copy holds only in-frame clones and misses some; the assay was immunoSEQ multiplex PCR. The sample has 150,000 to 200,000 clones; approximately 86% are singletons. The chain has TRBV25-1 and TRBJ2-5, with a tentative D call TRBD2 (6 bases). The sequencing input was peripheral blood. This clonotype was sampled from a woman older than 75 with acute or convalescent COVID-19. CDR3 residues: CASSESGGALQETQYF. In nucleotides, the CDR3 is TGTGCCAGCAGTGAATCCGGCGGGGCCCTCCAAGAGACCCAGTACTTC.